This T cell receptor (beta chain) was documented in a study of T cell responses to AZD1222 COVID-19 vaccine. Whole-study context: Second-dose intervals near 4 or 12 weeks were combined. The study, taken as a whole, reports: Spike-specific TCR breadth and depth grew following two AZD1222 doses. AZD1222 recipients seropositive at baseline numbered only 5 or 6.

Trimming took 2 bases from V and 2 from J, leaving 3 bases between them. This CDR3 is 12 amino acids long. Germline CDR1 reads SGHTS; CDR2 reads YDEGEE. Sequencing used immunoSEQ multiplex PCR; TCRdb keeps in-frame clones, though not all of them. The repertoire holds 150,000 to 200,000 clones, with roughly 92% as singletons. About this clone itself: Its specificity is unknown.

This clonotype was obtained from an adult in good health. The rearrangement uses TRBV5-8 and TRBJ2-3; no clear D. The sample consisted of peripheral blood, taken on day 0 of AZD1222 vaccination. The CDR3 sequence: CASSLTTDTQYF. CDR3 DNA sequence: TGTGCCAGCAGCTTAACCACAGATACGCAGTATTTT.